This is a list of T cell receptor beta chains from one sample in a study of control samples from healthy donors and cancer patients. Method: immunoSEQ multiplex PCR; TCRdb's copy keeps in-frame clones and lacks some. The table has 95,000 to 130,000 clones, 85% to 95% seen once. The sequencing sample was made of blood. Every receptor here comes from a man aged 25 to 40 in good health. Both conserved end residues are part of each CDR3. Fields, in order: V gene, clone size, D gene, J gene, CDR3 protein, CDR3 DNA. A D gene is named only where the DNA matches it firmly. Rows give clone size only sometimes, using once, few, many, or a class for an expanded clone.

v_call: TRBV2
clone_size: .
d_call: .
j_call: TRBJ1-1
cdr3_aa: CASSEEPREAFF
cdr3_nt: TGTGCCAGCAGTGAAGAACCACGGGAAGCTTTCTTT

v_call: TRBV28
clone_size: .
d_call: .
j_call: TRBJ1-6
cdr3_aa: CASSFRNRPISYNSPLHF
cdr3_nt: TGTGCCAGCAGTTTTCGTAACAGACCGATCTCCTATAATTCACCCCTCCACTTT

v_call: TRBV6-5
clone_size: .
d_call: .
j_call: TRBJ2-2
cdr3_aa: CASRRGLAGELFF
cdr3_nt: TGTGCCAGCAGACGGGGGTTGGCCGGGGAGCTGTTTTTT

v_call: TRBV2
clone_size: .
d_call: TRBD1
j_call: TRBJ1-1
cdr3_aa: CASSERTGEAFF
cdr3_nt: TGTGCCAGCAGTGAAAGGACAGGGGAAGCTTTCTTT

v_call: TRBV7-9
clone_size: .
d_call: .
j_call: TRBJ1-2
cdr3_aa: CASSLELGPALNYGYTF
cdr3_nt: TGTGCCAGCAGCTTAGAGCTGGGCCCCGCCTTAAACTATGGCTACACCTTC

v_call: TRBV2
clone_size: .
d_call: .
j_call: TRBJ2-1
cdr3_aa: CASKPSPGGYEQFF
cdr3_nt: TGTGCCAGCAAGCCGTCCCCAGGTGGATATGAGCAGTTCTTC

v_call: TRBV30
clone_size: .
d_call: .
j_call: TRBJ1-4
cdr3_aa: CAWSVLGIGEKLFF
cdr3_nt: TGTGCCTGGAGTGTACTGGGGATCGGTGAAAAACTGTTTTTT

v_call: TRBV24-1
clone_size: once
d_call: .
j_call: TRBJ1-2
cdr3_aa: CATSDPTTGNYGYTF
cdr3_nt: TGTGCCACCAGTGACCCAACCACAGGGAACTATGGCTACACCTTC

v_call: TRBV4-1
clone_size: .
d_call: .
j_call: TRBJ1-4
cdr3_aa: CASSQDHDSGTNEKLFF
cdr3_nt: TGCGCCAGCAGCCAAGATCATGATAGCGGCACTAATGAAAAACTGTTTTTT

v_call: TRBV9
clone_size: .
d_call: .
j_call: TRBJ1-1
cdr3_aa: CASSVGGDTEAFF
cdr3_nt: TGTGCCAGCAGCGTAGGAGGTGACACTGAAGCTTTCTTT

v_call: TRBV5-1
clone_size: .
d_call: .
j_call: TRBJ2-7
cdr3_aa: CASSPEGGGYEQYF
cdr3_nt: TGCGCCAGCAGCCCAGAGGGCGGAGGCTACGAGCAGTACTTC

v_call: TRBV27
clone_size: once
d_call: TRBD1
j_call: TRBJ2-7
cdr3_aa: CASSSGRLGQGGFYEQYF
cdr3_nt: TGTGCCAGCAGTTCTGGACGGTTGGGACAGGGGGGCTTCTACGAGCAGTACTTC

v_call: TRBV6-2/TRBV6-3
clone_size: .
d_call: TRBD1
j_call: TRBJ1-1
cdr3_aa: CASSYTNRGQLNTEAFF
cdr3_nt: TGTGCCAGCAGTTACACAAACCGGGGACAGCTGAACACTGAAGCTTTCTTT

v_call: TRBV5-1
clone_size: once
d_call: .
j_call: TRBJ1-1
cdr3_aa: CASSSPRQNENTEAFF
cdr3_nt: TGCGCCAGCAGCTCACCAAGACAGAACGAGAACACTGAAGCTTTCTTT

v_call: TRBV27
clone_size: few
d_call: .
j_call: TRBJ1-1
cdr3_aa: CASSNYRQAGTEAFF
cdr3_nt: TGTGCCAGCAGCAACTATAGACAGGCGGGCACTGAAGCTTTCTTT

v_call: TRBV20-1
clone_size: .
d_call: .
j_call: TRBJ2-3
cdr3_aa: CSARSADTQYF
cdr3_nt: TGCAGTGCTAGAAGCGCAGATACGCAGTATTTT

v_call: TRBV19
clone_size: .
d_call: TRBD1
j_call: TRBJ1-6
cdr3_aa: CASSIRGYSPLHF
cdr3_nt: TGTGCCAGTAGTATCAGGGGGTACTCACCCCTCCACTTT

v_call: TRBV6-6
clone_size: .
d_call: TRBD1
j_call: TRBJ1-1
cdr3_aa: CASSYQGANTEAFF
cdr3_nt: TGTGCCAGCAGTTACCAGGGGGCGAACACTGAAGCTTTCTTT

v_call: TRBV28
clone_size: .
d_call: TRBD1
j_call: TRBJ2-5
cdr3_aa: CASSFGQGGETQYF
cdr3_nt: TGTGCCAGCAGTTTTGGACAGGGGGGAGAGACCCAGTACTTC

v_call: TRBV5-4
clone_size: .
d_call: .
j_call: TRBJ1-4
cdr3_aa: CASSSQGRGPNCEKLFF
cdr3_nt: TGTGCCAGCAGCTCACAGGGAAGGGGCCCGAATTGTGAAAAACTGTTTTTT

v_call: TRBV27
clone_size: .
d_call: .
j_call: TRBJ2-1
cdr3_aa: CASSPSVGDTIHEQFF
cdr3_nt: TGTGCCAGCAGTCCATCAGTGGGGGACACAATACATGAGCAGTTCTTC

v_call: TRBV10-3
clone_size: few
d_call: .
j_call: TRBJ2-5
cdr3_aa: CAISEWAHTQETQYF
cdr3_nt: TGTGCCATCAGTGAATGGGCTCACACCCAAGAGACCCAGTACTTC

v_call: TRBV25-1
clone_size: .
d_call: TRBD1
j_call: TRBJ1-3
cdr3_aa: CASSAPQGGGNTIYF
cdr3_nt: TGTGCCAGCAGTGCACCACAGGGGGGAGGAAACACCATATATTTT

v_call: TRBV19
clone_size: .
d_call: .
j_call: TRBJ1-2
cdr3_aa: CASSEIGADLDDGYTF
cdr3_nt: TGTGCCAGTAGCGAGATAGGTGCGGACCTGGACGATGGCTACACCTTC

v_call: TRBV7-6
clone_size: once
d_call: .
j_call: TRBJ2-2
cdr3_aa: CASSLGPQGRDGELFF
cdr3_nt: TGTGCCAGCAGCTTGGGGCCTCAGGGGCGAGATGGGGAGCTGTTTTTT

v_call: TRBV6-5
clone_size: .
d_call: .
j_call: TRBJ1-6
cdr3_aa: CASRTTDGNSPLHF
cdr3_nt: TGTGCCAGCAGGACGACAGATGGGAATTCACCCCTCCACTTT

v_call: TRBV3-1/TRBV3-2
clone_size: .
d_call: TRBD1
j_call: TRBJ1-2
cdr3_aa: CASSQETSDRRNYGYTF
cdr3_nt: TGTGCCAGCAGCCAAGAGACTTCGGACAGGAGAAACTATGGCTACACCTTC

v_call: TRBV5-1
clone_size: once
d_call: TRBD1
j_call: TRBJ1-4
cdr3_aa: CASSLTGGNEKLFF
cdr3_nt: TGCGCCAGCAGCTTGACAGGGGGTAATGAAAAACTGTTTTTT

v_call: TRBV28
clone_size: .
d_call: TRBD1
j_call: TRBJ2-3
cdr3_aa: CASRHRDRGGDTQYF
cdr3_nt: TGTGCCAGCAGACACCGGGACAGGGGGGGAGATACGCAGTATTTT

v_call: TRBV5-1
clone_size: few
d_call: TRBD2
j_call: TRBJ2-1
cdr3_aa: CASSWKALLAGGRNEQFF
cdr3_nt: TGCGCCAGCAGCTGGAAAGCACTACTAGCGGGGGGGCGGAATGAGCAGTTCTTC

v_call: TRBV4-1
clone_size: .
d_call: .
j_call: TRBJ2-3
cdr3_aa: CASSRDGVDTQYF
cdr3_nt: TGCGCCAGCAGCCGGGATGGGGTAGATACGCAGTATTTT

v_call: TRBV5-8
clone_size: .
d_call: .
j_call: TRBJ1-2
cdr3_aa: CASSLAFFHPYGYTF
cdr3_nt: TGTGCCAGCAGCCTAGCTTTTTTCCACCCGTATGGCTACACCTTC

v_call: TRBV6-4
clone_size: .
d_call: TRBD2
j_call: TRBJ2-3
cdr3_aa: CASSLVAGGGSTDTQYF
cdr3_nt: TGTGCCAGCAGCCTTGTAGCGGGGGGCGGTAGCACAGATACGCAGTATTTT

v_call: TRBV3-1/TRBV3-2
clone_size: .
d_call: .
j_call: TRBJ1-1
cdr3_aa: CASASGVNTEAFF
cdr3_nt: TGTGCCAGCGCATCGGGGGTGAACACTGAAGCTTTCTTT

v_call: TRBV6-4
clone_size: .
d_call: TRBD1
j_call: TRBJ1-1
cdr3_aa: CASSARPGQGIVFF
cdr3_nt: TGTGCCAGCAGTGCCAGACCGGGACAGGGAATTGTTTTCTTT

v_call: TRBV4-1
clone_size: .
d_call: .
j_call: TRBJ1-6
cdr3_aa: CASSHETGPKWPLHF
cdr3_nt: TGCGCCAGCAGCCATGAAACAGGGCCAAAGTGGCCCCTCCACTTT

v_call: TRBV18
clone_size: .
d_call: .
j_call: TRBJ1-1
cdr3_aa: CASSPGPEAFF
cdr3_nt: TGTGCCAGCTCACCAGGCCCTGAAGCTTTCTTT

v_call: TRBV7-9
clone_size: .
d_call: TRBD1
j_call: TRBJ2-7
cdr3_aa: CASSLNQGAAGRHQQYF
cdr3_nt: TGTGCCAGCAGCTTAAATCAGGGGGCGGCGGGTCGCCACCAGCAGTACTTC

v_call: TRBV2
clone_size: .
d_call: TRBD1
j_call: TRBJ2-2
cdr3_aa: CASSLKGRQGNTGELFF
cdr3_nt: TGTGCCAGCAGTCTAAAGGGGAGACAGGGGAACACCGGGGAGCTGTTTTTT

v_call: TRBV10-2
clone_size: .
d_call: TRBD2
j_call: TRBJ2-3
cdr3_aa: CASSEPASGGASTDTQYF
cdr3_nt: TGCGCCAGCAGTGAGCCAGCTAGCGGGGGCGCTAGCACAGATACGCAGTATTTT

v_call: TRBV18
clone_size: .
d_call: .
j_call: TRBJ1-1
cdr3_aa: CASSPVTGVNTEAFF
cdr3_nt: TGTGCCAGCTCACCAGTGACAGGAGTGAACACTGAAGCTTTCTTT

v_call: TRBV5-4
clone_size: .
d_call: .
j_call: TRBJ2-3
cdr3_aa: CASSLGGGTDTQYF
cdr3_nt: TGTGCCAGCAGCCTAGGGGGGGGTACAGATACGCAGTATTTT

v_call: TRBV10-1
clone_size: .
d_call: .
j_call: TRBJ2-2
cdr3_aa: CASSGGASNTGELFF
cdr3_nt: TGCGCCAGCAGTGGTGGGGCGTCGAACACCGGGGAGCTGTTTTTT

v_call: TRBV3-1/TRBV3-2
clone_size: .
d_call: .
j_call: TRBJ1-5
cdr3_aa: CASSQASGNQPQHF
cdr3_nt: TGTGCCAGCAGCCAAGCGTCAGGGAACCAGCCCCAGCATTTT

v_call: TRBV6-5
clone_size: .
d_call: .
j_call: TRBJ1-2
cdr3_aa: CASSPRGGDSYGYTF
cdr3_nt: TGTGCCAGCAGTCCCCGGGGAGGGGATAGCTATGGCTACACCTTC

v_call: TRBV4-1
clone_size: .
d_call: TRBD2
j_call: TRBJ2-2
cdr3_aa: CASSSKSGGANTGELFF
cdr3_nt: TGCGCCAGCAGCTCTAAGAGCGGGGGGGCCAACACCGGGGAGCTGTTTTTT

v_call: TRBV19
clone_size: .
d_call: TRBD1
j_call: TRBJ1-4
cdr3_aa: CASREQGLGEKLFF
cdr3_nt: TGTGCCAGTAGAGAACAGGGGTTGGGTGAAAAACTGTTTTTT